A selection of T cell receptor beta chains follows, all from one sample in a study of blood T cell repertoires in COVID-19. Some clones are missing from TCRdb's copy, which holds only in-frame ones; the method was immunoSEQ multiplex PCR. Here the sample spans approximately 200,000 clones, 80% to 90% being singletons. The sequenced material came from PBMCs or T cells enriched from blood (not recorded which). The receptors derive from a middle-aged man who had recovered from COVID-19. Both conserved end residues are part of each CDR3. A D gene is named only where the DNA matches it firmly. Not every row has a clone size; where given, it reads once, few, many or a size class.

TRBV12-3/TRBV12-4	.	.	TRBJ1-2	TGTGCCAGCAGTTTAGGGCACAGGGTCGGCTACACCTTC	CASSLGHRVGYTF
TRBV3-1/TRBV3-2	.	.	TRBJ1-5	TGTGCCAGCAGCCAGGGTGGGGGGTTCAATCAGCCCCAGCATTTT	CASSQGGGFNQPQHF
TRBV3-1/TRBV3-2	.	.	TRBJ1-3	TGTGCCAGCAGCCCCTGGACAGATGGAAACACCATATATTTT	CASSPWTDGNTIYF
TRBV29-1	.	TRBD2	TRBJ2-1	TGCAGCGTTGTTAAGACTAGCGGACACAATGAGCAGTTCTTC	CSVVKTSGHNEQFF
TRBV7-3	.	.	TRBJ2-1	TGTGCCAGCAGCGCGAGGGCCTACAATGAGCAGTTCTTC	CASSARAYNEQFF
TRBV9	.	TRBD1	TRBJ1-3	TGTGCCAGCACCTCAGGACAGGGCCCGGGAAACACCATATATTTT	CASTSGQGPGNTIYF
TRBV6-5	.	TRBD2	TRBJ2-2	TGTGCCAGCAGACACCTAGCGGGAGGGCCCGGGGAGCTGTTTTTT	CASRHLAGGPGELFF
TRBV7-9	.	TRBD1	TRBJ2-3	TGTGCCAGCAGCCTCGGGACAGGGGGGGAAAATACGCAGTATTTT	CASSLGTGGENTQYF
TRBV6-5	.	.	TRBJ1-1	TGTGCCAGCAGTCGCAGCGATACTGAAGCTTTCTTT	CASSRSDTEAFF
TRBV7-2	.	.	TRBJ1-6	TGTGCCAGCAGCTTAGGGGGGCAGGGGTCCTATTCACCCCTCCACTTT	CASSLGGQGSYSPLHF
TRBV7-9	.	.	TRBJ1-3	TGTGCCAGCAGCCTCGGGGCAGGGACTCTATCTGGAAACACCATATATTTT	CASSLGAGTLSGNTIYF
TRBV25-1	.	.	TRBJ2-1	TGTGCCAGCAGTCGAGGGAGCCCCTACAATGAGCAGTTCTTC	CASSRGSPYNEQFF
TRBV5-1	few	.	TRBJ1-2	TGCGCCAGCAGCTTGGATGGCAGGGGAAGCTATGGCTACACCTTC	CASSLDGRGSYGYTF
TRBV27	.	.	TRBJ1-1	TGTGCCAGCAGTTTACGGCAGGCCACTGAAGCTTTCTTT	CASSLRQATEAFF
TRBV4-1	.	.	TRBJ2-5	TGCGCCAGCAGCCCCCATGGGCTAGCAGGAGAGACCCAGTACTTC	CASSPHGLAGETQYF
TRBV21-1	.	.	TRBJ2-7	TGTGCCAGCAGACAGGACTATGGAACCGTTCGACCCACCTACGAGCAGTACTTC	CASRQDYGTVRPTYEQYF
TRBV27	once	.	TRBJ1-6	TGTGCCAGCAGGCTACAGGGTCCGAGTTCACCCCTCCACTTT	CASRLQGPSSPLHF
TRBV6-5	.	.	TRBJ1-1	TGTGCCAGCAGTCGTGCAGTGAACACTGAAGCTTTCTTT	CASSRAVNTEAFF
TRBV27	.	.	TRBJ2-3	TGTGCCAGCAGTTTCCAGGGTGGTTCAGATACGCAGTATTTT	CASSFQGGSDTQYF
TRBV6-4	.	.	TRBJ2-3	TGTGCCAGCAGTGACGAGCCTTACGGTCTCGCAGATACGCAGTATTTT	CASSDEPYGLADTQYF
TRBV6-5	.	.	TRBJ2-2	TGTGCCAGCAGTTACTCGATACAGGACACCGGGGAGCTGTTTTTT	CASSYSIQDTGELFF
TRBV9	once	.	TRBJ1-1	TGTGCCAGCAGCCCCGGGGGGCAGGGGAGAAACACTGAAGCTTTCTTT	CASSPGGQGRNTEAFF
TRBV11-3	.	TRBD1	TRBJ1-1	TGTGCCAGCAGCTTCAGGGGGCCGAACACTGAAGCTTTCTTT	CASSFRGPNTEAFF
TRBV3-1/TRBV3-2	.	TRBD1	TRBJ1-1	TGTGCCAGCAGCCTTGCCCTGACAGGGGGCCGAGCTTTCTTT	CASSLALTGGRAFF
TRBV19	.	.	TRBJ1-3	TGTGCCAGTAGTATACTCGGGGGAAACACCATATATTTT	CASSILGGNTIYF
TRBV5-1	.	.	TRBJ2-1	TGCGCCAGCAGCTTGGAATCCCTGTATCAGCAGTTCTTC	CASSLESLYQQFF
TRBV6-5	.	.	TRBJ1-1	TGTGCCAGCAGTTACGGGAACAGGGTGAACACTGAAGCTTTCTTT	CASSYGNRVNTEAFF
TRBV4-3	.	TRBD1	TRBJ1-5	TGCGCCAGCAGCCCGGGGACAGGGGCTCTTCAGCCCCAGCATTTT	CASSPGTGALQPQHF
TRBV4-3	.	.	TRBJ2-5	TGCGCCAGCAGCCGCGATGACGGGGGGACGAGGGGGGAGACCCAGTACTTC	CASSRDDGGTRGETQYF
TRBV7-9	.	.	TRBJ1-2	TGTGCCAGCAGACCAATCAGGGAAGACTATGGCTACACCTTC	CASRPIREDYGYTF
TRBV6-5	.	.	TRBJ1-5	TGTGCCAGCAGGCAGGCGAGCAATCAGCCCCAGCATTTT	CASRQASNQPQHF
TRBV7-6	few	.	TRBJ2-2	TGTGCCAGCAGCCCCGGGAGGGGGCAGTCGAACACCGGGGAGCTGTTTTTT	CASSPGRGQSNTGELFF
TRBV4-2	.	TRBD2	TRBJ2-1	TGTGCCAGCAGCCAACCCTCGCAGCGGGGGTCCTACAATGAGCAGTTCTTC	CASSQPSQRGSYNEQFF
TRBV4-2	.	.	TRBJ1-1	TGTGCCACTCGCCACGGAGAGCCGAACACTGAAGCTTTCTTT	CATRHGEPNTEAFF
TRBV3-1/TRBV3-2	.	TRBD2	TRBJ2-1	TGTGCCAGCAGCCAAAGCGGGAGTCTGGCAAATGAGCAGTTCTTC	CASSQSGSLANEQFF
TRBV7-9	.	.	TRBJ2-5	TGTGCCAGCAGCTCCACTAGGCGGTGGCAAGAGACCCAGTACTTC	CASSSTRRWQETQYF